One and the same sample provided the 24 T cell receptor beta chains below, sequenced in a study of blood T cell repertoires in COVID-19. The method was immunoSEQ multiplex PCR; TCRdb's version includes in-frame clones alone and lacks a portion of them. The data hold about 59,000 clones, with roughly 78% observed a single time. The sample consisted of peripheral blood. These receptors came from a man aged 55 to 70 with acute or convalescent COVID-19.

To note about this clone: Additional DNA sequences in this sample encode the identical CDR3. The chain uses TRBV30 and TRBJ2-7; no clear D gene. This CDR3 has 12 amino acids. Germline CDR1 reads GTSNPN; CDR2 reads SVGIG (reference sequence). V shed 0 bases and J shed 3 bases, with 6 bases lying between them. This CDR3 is CAWSVLGYEQYF. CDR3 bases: TGTGCCTGGAGTGTACTTGGCTACGAGCAGTACTTC. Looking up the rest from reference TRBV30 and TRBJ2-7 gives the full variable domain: SQTIHQWPATLVQPVGSPLSLECTVEGTSNPNLYWYRQAAGRGLQLLFYSVGIGQISSEVPQNLSASRPQDRQFILSSKKLLLSDSGFYLCAWSVLGYEQYFGPGTRLTVT.

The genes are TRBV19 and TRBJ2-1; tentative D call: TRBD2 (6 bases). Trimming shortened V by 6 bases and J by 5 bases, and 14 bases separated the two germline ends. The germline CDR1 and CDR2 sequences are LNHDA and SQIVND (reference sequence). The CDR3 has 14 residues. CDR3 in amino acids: CASSSRDFNNEQFF. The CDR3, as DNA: TGTGCCAGTAGCAGCCGGGACTTCAACAATGAGCAGTTCTTC.

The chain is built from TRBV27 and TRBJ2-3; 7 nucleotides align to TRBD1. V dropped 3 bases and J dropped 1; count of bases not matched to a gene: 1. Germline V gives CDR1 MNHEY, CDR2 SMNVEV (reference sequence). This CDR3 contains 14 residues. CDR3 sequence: CASSFGTGTDTQYF. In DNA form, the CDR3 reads TGTGCCAGCAGTTTCGGGACAGGCACAGATACGCAGTATTTT.

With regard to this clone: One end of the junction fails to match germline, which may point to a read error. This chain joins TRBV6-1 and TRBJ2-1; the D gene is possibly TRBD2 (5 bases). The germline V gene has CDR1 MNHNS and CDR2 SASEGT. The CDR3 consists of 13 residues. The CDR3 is CASSEIPAQERIF. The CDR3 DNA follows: TGTGCCAGCAGTGAAATTCCCGCTCAGGAGCGGATCTTC.

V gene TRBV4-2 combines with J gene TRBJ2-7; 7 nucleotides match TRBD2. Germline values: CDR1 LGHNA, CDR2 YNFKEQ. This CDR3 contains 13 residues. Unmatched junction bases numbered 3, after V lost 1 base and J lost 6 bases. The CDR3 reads CASSQALAVEQYF. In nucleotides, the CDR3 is TGTGCCAGCAGCCAAGCCCTAGCGGTCGAGCAGTACTTC.

CDR3 sequence: CASSEGRGNFLGNEKLFF. In nucleotides, the CDR3 is TGTGCCAGCAGTGAGGGCAGGGGCAATTTTCTTGGTAATGAAAAACTGTTTTTT. The chain couples TRBV28 to TRBJ1-4; tentatively, D is TRBD1 (6 bases). Deletions cut 5 bases from V and 4 bases from J, with 23 bases between. Germline V gene lookup returns CDR1 MDHEN and CDR2 SYDVKM. The CDR3 covers 18 residues.

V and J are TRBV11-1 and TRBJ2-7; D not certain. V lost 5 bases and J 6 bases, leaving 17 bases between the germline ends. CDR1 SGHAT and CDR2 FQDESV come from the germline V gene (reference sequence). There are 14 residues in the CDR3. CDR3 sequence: CASSPLEVAPEQYF. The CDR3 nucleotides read TGTGCCAGCAGCCCCCTAGAGGTAGCTCCCGAGCAGTACTTC. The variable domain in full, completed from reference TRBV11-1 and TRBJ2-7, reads EAEVAQSPRYKITEKSQAVAFWCDPISGHATLYWYRQILGQGPELLVQFQDESVVDDSQLPKDRFSAERLKGVDSTLKIQPAELGDSAMYLCASSPLEVAPEQYFGPGTRLTVT.

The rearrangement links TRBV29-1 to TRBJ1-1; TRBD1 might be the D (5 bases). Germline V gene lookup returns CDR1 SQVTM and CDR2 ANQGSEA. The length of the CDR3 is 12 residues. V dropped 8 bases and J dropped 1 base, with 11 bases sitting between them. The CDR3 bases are TGCAGCTCCCACAGGAGGAACACTGAAGCTTTCTTT. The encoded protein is CSSHRRNTEAFF.

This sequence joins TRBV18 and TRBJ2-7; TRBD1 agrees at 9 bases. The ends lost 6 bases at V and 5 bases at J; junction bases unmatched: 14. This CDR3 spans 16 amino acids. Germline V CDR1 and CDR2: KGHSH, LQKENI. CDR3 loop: CASSPQEGQGPDEQYF. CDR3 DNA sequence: TGTGCCAGCTCGCCCCAGGAGGGACAGGGACCGGACGAGCAGTACTTC. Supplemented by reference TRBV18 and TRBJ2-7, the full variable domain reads NAGVMQNPRHLVRRRGQEARLRCSPMKGHSHVYWYRQLPEEGLKFMVYLQKENIIDESGMPKERFSAEFPKEGPSILRIQQVVRGDSAAYFCASSPQEGQGPDEQYFGPGTRLTVT.

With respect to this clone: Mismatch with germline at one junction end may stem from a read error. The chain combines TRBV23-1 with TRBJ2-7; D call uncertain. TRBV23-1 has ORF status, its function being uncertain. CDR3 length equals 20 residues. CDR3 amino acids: CASSQWAVRCLRPLPHEQYF. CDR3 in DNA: TGCGCCAGCAGCCAATGGGCCGTGCGCTGTCTAAGACCCCTGCCCCACGAGCAGTACTTC.

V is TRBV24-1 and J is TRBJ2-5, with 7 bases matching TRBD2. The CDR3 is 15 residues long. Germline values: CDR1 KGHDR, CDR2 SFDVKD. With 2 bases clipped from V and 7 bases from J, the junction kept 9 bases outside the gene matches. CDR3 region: CATSDSSGTGGTQYF. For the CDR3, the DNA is TGTGCCACCAGTGATTCAAGCGGGACCGGGGGGACCCAGTACTTC.

CDR3 nucleotide sequence: TGTGCCAGTAGGGTGTCGGGGTTCTATAGCAATCAGCCCCAGCATTTT. Amino acid sequence: CASRVSGFYSNQPQHF. This chain connects TRBV19 to TRBJ1-5; D is ambiguous. This CDR3 has 16 residues. V was cut by 6 bases and J by 0 bases, with 15 bases left in between. Germline V gives CDR1 LNHDA, CDR2 SQIVND (reference sequence). Full variable domain (outside the CDR3, taken from reference TRBV19 and TRBJ1-5): DGGITQSPKYLFRKEGQNVTLSCEQNLNHDAMYWYRQDPGQGLRLIYYSQIVNDFQKGDIAEGYSVSREKKESFPLTVTSAQKNPTAFYLCASRVSGFYSNQPQHFGDGTRLSIL.

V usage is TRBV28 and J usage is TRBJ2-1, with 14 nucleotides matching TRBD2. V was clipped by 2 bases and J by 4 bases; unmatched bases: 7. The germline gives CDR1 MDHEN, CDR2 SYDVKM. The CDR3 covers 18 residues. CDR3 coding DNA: TGTGCCAGCAGTTTAAGGACTAGCGGGAGGTCGTCGTACAATGAGCAGTTCTTC. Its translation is CASSLRTSGRSSYNEQFF.

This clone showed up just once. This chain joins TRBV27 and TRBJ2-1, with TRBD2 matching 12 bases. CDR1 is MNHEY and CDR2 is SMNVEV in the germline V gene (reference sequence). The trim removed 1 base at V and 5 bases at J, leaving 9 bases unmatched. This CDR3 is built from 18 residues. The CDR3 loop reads CASSLLALAGGLDNEQFF. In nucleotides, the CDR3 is TGTGCCAGCAGTTTATTGGCACTAGCGGGAGGTTTAGACAATGAGCAGTTCTTC.

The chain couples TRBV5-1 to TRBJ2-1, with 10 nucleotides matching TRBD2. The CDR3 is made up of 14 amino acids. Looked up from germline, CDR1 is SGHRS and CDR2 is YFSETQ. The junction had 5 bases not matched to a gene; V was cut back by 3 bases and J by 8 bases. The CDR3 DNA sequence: TGCGCCAGCAGCTGGGGACTAGCGCACGATGAGCAGTTCTTC. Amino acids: CASSWGLAHDEQFF.

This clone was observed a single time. CDR3 DNA sequence: TGTGCCAGCAGTCTAGGAGGCTACAATGAGCAGTTCTTC. It specifies CASSLGGYNEQFF. The rearrangement links TRBV28 to TRBJ2-1, with TRBD2 as a possible D gene (5 bases). This CDR3 contains 13 residues. The V and J ends lost 5 bases and 3 bases respectively, with 8 bases between them. Germline assignment: CDR1 MDHEN and CDR2 SYDVKM.

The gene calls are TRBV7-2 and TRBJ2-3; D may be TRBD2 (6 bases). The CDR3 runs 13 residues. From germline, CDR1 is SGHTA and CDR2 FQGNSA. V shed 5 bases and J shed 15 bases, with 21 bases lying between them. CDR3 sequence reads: CASSRDSDSVQYF. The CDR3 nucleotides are TGTGCCAGCAGCCGGGACTCGGATAGCGTGCAATATTTT.

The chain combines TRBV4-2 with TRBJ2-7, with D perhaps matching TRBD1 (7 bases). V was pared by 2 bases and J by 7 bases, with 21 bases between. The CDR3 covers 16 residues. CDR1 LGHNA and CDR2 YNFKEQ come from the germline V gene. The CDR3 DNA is TGTGCCAGCAGCCAAACAGGGGCGGGAACTACGAGGGAGCAGTACTTC. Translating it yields CASSQTGAGTTREQYF.

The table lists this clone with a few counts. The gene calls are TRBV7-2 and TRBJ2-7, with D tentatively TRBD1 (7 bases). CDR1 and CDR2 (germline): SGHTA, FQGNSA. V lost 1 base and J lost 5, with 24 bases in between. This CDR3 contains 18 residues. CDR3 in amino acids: CASSLGSGLSRGRNEQYF. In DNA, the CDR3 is TGTGCCAGCAGCTTAGGATCGGGACTTAGCAGGGGGAGGAACGAGCAGTACTTC.

CDR3 in amino acids: CASSLDTGGEVGYTF. CDR3 nucleotides: TGTGCCAGCAGTTTAGACACAGGGGGAGAGGTTGGCTACACCTTC. The chain recombines TRBV27 with TRBJ1-2; 8 bases are a match to TRBD1. The ends lost 2 bases at V and 7 bases at J; junction bases unmatched: 9. The CDR3 is 15 amino acids. CDR1 and CDR2 (germline): MNHEY, SMNVEV (reference sequence).

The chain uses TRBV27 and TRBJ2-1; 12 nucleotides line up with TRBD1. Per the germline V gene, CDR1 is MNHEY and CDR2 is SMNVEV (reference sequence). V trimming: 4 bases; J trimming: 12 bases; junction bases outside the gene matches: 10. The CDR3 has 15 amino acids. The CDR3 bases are TGTGCCAGCAGTTGGACCGGGACAGGGGGCCAGGGGCAGTTCTTC. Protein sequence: CASSWTGTGGQGQFF.

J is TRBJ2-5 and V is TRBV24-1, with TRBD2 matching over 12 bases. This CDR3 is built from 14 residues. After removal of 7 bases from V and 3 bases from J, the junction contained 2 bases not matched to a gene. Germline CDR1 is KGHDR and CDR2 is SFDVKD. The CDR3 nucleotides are TGTGCCACCAGGGCTAGCGGGAGGGAAGAGACCCAGTACTTC. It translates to CATRASGREETQYF.

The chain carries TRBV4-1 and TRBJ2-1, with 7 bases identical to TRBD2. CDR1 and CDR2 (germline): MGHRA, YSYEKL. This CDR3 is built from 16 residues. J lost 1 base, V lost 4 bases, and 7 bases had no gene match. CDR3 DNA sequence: TGCGCCAGCAGCCTATGGTCTAGCGGATCCTACAATGAGCAGTTCTTC. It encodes CASSLWSSGSYNEQFF.

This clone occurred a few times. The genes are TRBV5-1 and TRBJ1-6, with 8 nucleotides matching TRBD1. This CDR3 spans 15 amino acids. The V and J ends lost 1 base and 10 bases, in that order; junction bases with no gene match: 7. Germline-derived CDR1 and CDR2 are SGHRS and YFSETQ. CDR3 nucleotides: TGCGCCAGCAGCTTGACAGGGGGAGTAAGATCACCCCTCCACTTT. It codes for CASSLTGGVRSPLHF.